This T cell receptor (beta chain) was found in a study of blood T cell repertoires in COVID-19. Overall study: In each case, the material was cDNA or gDNA derived from T cells, B-cell-depleted T cells, or PBMCs.

The CDR3 extends over 16 amino acids. Trimming removed 3 bases from V and 4 bases from J; junction bases left unmatched: 7. CDR1 and CDR2 from the germline V gene are SGHVS and FNYEAQ. Per the authors' pipeline: Estimation of nucleated cell counts relied on the amplification of reference gene primers. TCRdb's copy holds only in-frame clones and misses some; the assay was immunoSEQ multiplex PCR. V and J calls and clone size come straight from that table; D and trimming were deduced from the DNA. The table records about 200,000 clones, roughly 85% of them present only once. Recruitment covered about 25 US areas and drew participants whose ages spanned roughly 18 to 100 years. Participants' reported clinical history set cohort assignment.

The J gene is TRBJ2-2, the V gene TRBV7-6, with 8 bases identical to TRBD2. This TCR came from a woman between 40 and 55 years old with acute COVID-19. The sample taken for sequencing was PBMCs or T cells enriched from blood (not recorded which). The CDR3 loop is CASSLRAGAGTGELFF. DNA of the CDR3: TGTGCCAGCAGCTTGAGAGCGGGAGCGGGCACCGGGGAGCTGTTTTTT.